This T cell receptor beta chain came from a study of blood T cell repertoires in COVID-19 (dated by TCRdb to 2019 to 2021). Broadly, across the study: The collaborator samples originated in the United States, Italy and Spain and spanned the acute and convalescent phases of COVID-19. The material from the prospective study consisted of cDNA or gDNA derived from T cells, B-cell-depleted T cells, or PBMCs. Subjects who had been exposed to COVID-19, were actively infected with it, or had recovered from it provided the deeply sampled blood TCRbeta repertoires that made up the dataset. The repertoires were released in a freely available public database intended as a resource for research on the immune response to SARS-CoV-2. Samples came from the ongoing ImmuneRACE study (first 160 participants) plus 1,254 subjects from 6 global collaborators. Sample metadata almost always included a de-identified subject ID, COVID-19 status, age in years and sex. Where available, HLA class I and class II types were taken from metadata supplied by the sample provider and were not determined by assay-based typing. General study outcomes and caveats: The amount of clinical and demographic metadata varied by source and participant and was provided uncurated.

Counted from cysteine to phenylalanine, this CDR3 has 14 amino acids. Solely the CDR3 DNA is kept, with 42 bases framed from the first base. The germline V gene sets CDR1 to SNHLY and CDR2 to FYNNEI. V ends up 7 bases short and J 6 bases short, with an unmatched junction base count of 9. TCRbeta CDR3 regions were amplified from genomic DNA using the immunoSEQ Assay, a bias-controlled multiplex PCR. Concerning the study's data processing: Within the assay, amplification of reference gene primers was used to estimate how many nucleated cells each sample contained. To quantify the absolute abundance of each unique TCRbeta CDR3 rearrangement, sequence reads were collapsed and filtered. For each sample, productive Simpson clonality was calculated by taking the square root of Simpson's diversity index across productive rearrangements. TCRdb re-hosts the immuneACCESS table, in-frame sequences only. Its copies lack some clones; in the studies checked, an unresolved V gene accounts for under half of them, and the cause for the rest is not known. The D gene and trimming were derived from the DNA, and the V and J assignments and clone size from that table. This sample is represented by around 100,000 clones; around 88% of them were singletons. Together, the top ten hold under 2% of the sample.

In regard to this clone: Its specific antigen is unknown. No qualities accompany the bases; no much larger clone lies one base away.

Each collaborating institution followed its own protocols to collect whole blood in K2EDTA tubes. For TCRbeta analysis, collaborators shipped samples in one of three forms: frozen whole blood, isolated PBMCs, or DNA extracted from either of those sample types. This sequence uses TRBV2 and TRBJ2-1, with TRBD2 identical over 7 junction bases. Source material: peripheral blood. The sequence derives from a man aged 80 or over with acute or convalescent COVID-19. The nucleotides are TGTGCCAGCAAGGTTGGGACTATCCTCAATGAGCAGTTCTTC. It is translated as CASKVGTILNEQFF.